The next 13 T cell receptor beta chains were all read from a single sample in a study of T cell changes during pregnancy in multiple sclerosis. Clones were read by immunoSEQ multiplex PCR, and TCRdb kept only the in-frame ones, dropping some. The repertoire holds just over 90,000 clones, 91% seen once, with about 1.7% in the top ten. The sequencing used peripheral blood, collected after pregnancy. The origin of the receptors is a female donor in good health, enrolled as a control in a pregnancy study.

This chain uses TRBV7-9 with TRBJ2-4; 7 nucleotides line up with TRBD2. Per germline, CDR1 SEHNR and CDR2 FQNEAQ (reference sequence). This CDR3 is 15 amino acids long. V shed 5 bases, J shed 2 bases, and the junction held 6 bases outside the gene matches. The CDR3 coding sequence is TGTGCCAGCAGCCCCGGGGAGGGAACCAAAAACATTCAGTACTTC. It translates to CASSPGEGTKNIQYF.

The sample holds one count of this clone. This chain joins TRBV11-3 and TRBJ1-5; 8 bases line up with TRBD1. The V gene's germline CDR1 is SGHNT and CDR2 YENEEA. Germline trimming cut 3 bases from V and 5 bases from J; bases unmatched to any gene: 9. The CDR3 has 16 amino acids. In nucleotides, the CDR3 is TGTGCCAGCAGCTTCCCGGGACAGGTTTTTCATCAGCCCCAGCATTTT. Translated: CASSFPGQVFHQPQHF. The variable domain in full, with the rest retrieved from reference TRBV11-3 and TRBJ1-5, is EAGVVQSPRYKIIEKKQPVAFWCNPISGHNTLYWYLQNLGQGPELLIRYENEEAVDDSQLPKDRFSAERLKGVDSTLKIQPAELGDSAVYLCASSFPGQVFHQPQHFGDGTRLSIL.

The genes are TRBV30 and TRBJ1-2; TRBD1 might be the D (6 bases). The CDR3 consists of 11 residues. The germline CDR1 and CDR2 sequences are GTSNPN and SVGIG (reference sequence). The germline V and J ends were trimmed by 4 bases and 8 bases, with 11 bases remaining between them. CDR3 residues: CAWTQGRGYTF. CDR3 in DNA: TGTGCCTGGACACAGGGACGAGGCTACACCTTC.

The chain links TRBV12-5 to TRBJ2-5, with D perhaps TRBD2 (5 bases). The CDR3 is 13 residues long. V was cut by 6 bases and J by 2 bases, with 10 bases left in between. In germline, CDR1 is LGHNT, CDR2 FRNRAP. The CDR3 sequence: CASGSGWQETQYF. DNA of the CDR3: TGTGCTAGTGGATCGGGGTGGCAAGAGACCCAGTACTTC.

This clone has only one observation. DNA for the CDR3: TGTGCCATTCAGGTCGCATACACCATATATTTT. Translated, it gives CAIQVAYTIYF. The rearrangement uses TRBV7-9 and TRBJ1-3; D remains ambiguous. This CDR3 comprises 11 residues. Trimming cost V 10 bases and J 8 bases, with 12 bases left between them. Per the germline V gene, CDR1 is SEHNR and CDR2 is FQNEAQ (reference sequence).

The gene calls are TRBV12-5 and TRBJ2-1, with 9 bases aligning to TRBD2. The CDR3 covers 15 residues. The germline CDR1 and CDR2 sequences are LGHNT and FRNRAP. V was pared by 0 bases and J by 3 bases, with 0 bases of the junction left unmatched. CDR3 nucleotides: TGTGCTAGTGGTTTGGTAGCGGGGGGCTACAATGAGCAGTTCTTC. Translated: CASGLVAGGYNEQFF.

The chain joins TRBV11-2 to TRBJ2-3, with 13 positions matching TRBD2. The CDR3 has 14 residues. V gave up 10 bases and J gave up 8 bases; unmatched junction bases: 9. The V gene's germline CDR1 is SGHAT and CDR2 FQNNGV. CDR3 region: CATFTSGGAGTQYF. As DNA, the CDR3 is TGTGCCACCTTTACTAGCGGGGGGGCGGGTACGCAGTATTTT.

The chain recombines TRBV5-6 with TRBJ1-4; D possibly corresponds to TRBD1 (5 bases). This CDR3 spans 14 amino acids. The V gene's germline CDR1 is SGHDT and CDR2 YYEEEE. V lost 4 bases and J 4 bases, leaving 11 bases between the germline ends. The CDR3 loop reads CASSPIRGNEKLFF. CDR3 sequence (DNA): TGTGCCAGCAGCCCGATAAGGGGTAATGAAAAACTGTTTTTT.

The CDR3 protein is CASSPRGDRLDYGYTF. The CDR3 DNA follows: TGCGCCAGCAGCCCAAGAGGGGACAGGTTGGATTATGGCTACACCTTC. The chain joins TRBV4-1 to TRBJ1-2, with TRBD1 matching 8 bases. Germline loops: CDR1 MGHRA, CDR2 YSYEKL. The CDR3 spans 16 residues. The V and J ends lost 4 bases and 5 bases, in that order; junction bases with no gene match: 12.

This clone was counted between two and nine times. This chain connects TRBV13 to TRBJ1-1; 9 nucleotides agree with TRBD1. CDR3 length: 20 amino acids. V trimming: 3 bases; J trimming: 0 bases; junction bases outside the gene matches: 17. From germline, CDR1 is PRHDT and CDR2 FYEKMQ (reference sequence). The CDR3 loop is CASSFAPKRRDREMNTEAFF. DNA of the CDR3: TGTGCCAGCAGCTTCGCCCCCAAAAGACGGGACAGGGAAATGAACACTGAAGCTTTCTTT.

The rearrangement joins TRBV14 to TRBJ2-7; 8 bases map to TRBD1. CDR1 SGHDN and CDR2 FVKESK come from the germline V gene. V lost 3 bases, J lost 3 bases, and 4 bases stayed unmatched. The CDR3 has 14 amino acids. The CDR3 sequence: CASSQTGARYEQYF. Here the CDR3 DNA reads TGTGCCAGCAGCCAGACAGGGGCCCGCTACGAGCAGTACTTC.

V gene TRBV5-1 combines with J gene TRBJ1-1; D uncertain. This CDR3 is 13 amino acids long. Trimming took 4 bases from V and 6 from J, leaving 13 bases between them. Germline V gene data show CDR1 as SGHRS and CDR2 as YFSETQ. The CDR3 reads CASSVDGVAEAFF. The CDR3 DNA reads TGCGCCAGCAGCGTAGACGGGGTAGCTGAAGCTTTCTTT. The variable domain in full, completed from reference TRBV5-1 and TRBJ1-1, reads KAGVTQTPRYLIKTRGQQVTLSCSPISGHRSVSWYQQTPGQGLQFLFEYFSETQRNKGNFPGRFSGRQFSNSRSEMNVSTLELGDSALYLCASSVDGVAEAFFGQGTRLTVV.

J is TRBJ2-3 and V is TRBV6-4; 8 nucleotides line up with TRBD1. CDR3 length: 15 residues. The germline gives CDR1 MRHNA, CDR2 SNTAGT. V lost 4 bases and J lost 0; bases outside the gene matches: 3. CDR3 DNA sequence: TGTGCCAGCAGTGGAGGACAGGGAAGCACAGATACGCAGTATTTT. This codes for CASSGGQGSTDTQYF.